These 6 T cell receptor beta chains share one sample of origin, sequenced in a study of T cells in Graves' hyperthyroidism and ophthalmopathy. Amplification yielded TCR beta CDR3 regions, with RNA transcripts as the source. When the TCR CDR3 underwent first-round RT-PCR, the HTBI primer set was used. TCRdb processed the multiplex PCR reads anew with MiXCR; each CDR3 protein has one entry. The sample includes about 640,000 distinct CDR3 sequences, less than 25% of them seen just once. Material: blood. The receptors stem from a man between 25 and 39 years old with Graves' ophthalmopathy.

This rearrangement joins TRBV9 to TRBJ1-3, with D possibly TRBD1 on 5 matching bases. Trimming took off 4 bases at V and 0 bases at J, with 17 bases between the two ends. The CDR3 runs to 17 residues. Germline CDR1 SGDLS, CDR2 YYNGEE. The CDR3 protein is CASSRGTGQNSGNTIYF. The DNA of the CDR3 is TGTGCCAGCAGCAGAGGGACCGGGCAGAACTCTGGAAACACCATATATTTT.

V usage is TRBV20-1 and J usage is TRBJ2-3, with 7 nucleotides matching TRBD2. CDR3 length: 14 residues. CDR1 is DFQATT, CDR2 SNEGSKA, per germline (reference sequence). In DNA, the CDR3 is TGCAGCGCGGAGCGCGGGAGTCTCTCAGATACGCAGTATTTT. This sequence encodes CSAERGSLSDTQYF.

This clonotype was seen only a few times. The chain has TRBV5-1 and TRBJ2-3; possible D gene TRBD2, 6 bases. The CDR3 spans 15 residues. Between the trimmed V and J ends, which lost 2 bases and 2 bases, there was a span of 12 bases. The germline gives CDR1 SGHRS, CDR2 YFSETQ. This chain's CDR3 is CASSLPGLSTDTQYF. As DNA, the CDR3 is TGCGCCAGCAGCTTACCGGGACTCTCCACAGATACGCAGTATTTT.

This clonotype was found a few times. This rearrangement joins TRBV7-8 to TRBJ1-2, with D possibly being TRBD1 (5 bases). Germline CDR1 reads SGHVS; CDR2 reads FQNEAQ. This CDR3 contains 13 residues. V lost 3 bases and J lost 3, with 8 bases in between. CDR3 coding DNA: TGTGCCAGCAGCTTTCCAGGGTACTATGGCTACACCTTC. Its translation: CASSFPGYYGYTF.

This clonotype has only a few counts. The chain carries TRBV28 and TRBJ2-7; no definite D call. This CDR3 is 13 amino acids long. V was clipped by 9 bases and J by 2 bases, with 14 bases between them. The germline V gene has CDR1 MDHEN and CDR2 SYDVKM. As DNA, the CDR3 is TGTGCCAGTGGAATAGGCAGTCCCTACGAGCAGTACTTC. Its protein product is CASGIGSPYEQYF.

Comments on this clonotype: A much larger clone differs from this one at a single base, so this may be a read error. The chain recombines TRBV12-3 or TRBV12-4 with TRBJ1-1, with unresolved D. The V end lost 6 bases, the J end lost 4 bases, and 9 bases lay between the germline ends. There are 12 residues in the CDR3. The CDR3 region has the DNA TGTGCCAGCAGCCAGAAGAGCACTGAAGCTTTCTTT. Amino acid sequence: CASSQKSTEAFF.